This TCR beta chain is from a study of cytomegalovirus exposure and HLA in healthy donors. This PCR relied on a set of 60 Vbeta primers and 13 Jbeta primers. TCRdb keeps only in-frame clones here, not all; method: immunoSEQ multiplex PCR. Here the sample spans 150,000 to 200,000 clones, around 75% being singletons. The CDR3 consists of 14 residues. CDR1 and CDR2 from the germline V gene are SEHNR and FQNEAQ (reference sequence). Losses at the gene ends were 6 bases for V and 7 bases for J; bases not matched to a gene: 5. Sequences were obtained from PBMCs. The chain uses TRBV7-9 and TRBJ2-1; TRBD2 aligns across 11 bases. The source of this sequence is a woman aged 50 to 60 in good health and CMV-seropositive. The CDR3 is CASRKRLAGNEQFF. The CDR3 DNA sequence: TGTGCCAGCAGGAAGCGACTAGCGGGGAATGAGCAGTTCTTC.